One and the same sample provided the 26 T cell receptor beta chains below, sequenced in a study of shared clonotypes between healthy human individuals. Generated by immunoSEQ multiplex PCR, the TCRdb table keeps only in-frame clones and is missing some. The sample consists of 2 million to 2.5 million clones, just over 90% of them appearing once. The specimen was naive CD4+ T cells from PBMCs. Sample subset: CD45RA+ positively selected. The receptors were sampled from a man younger than 30 in good health. Some clones in this sample may be carry-over from other donors' samples.

The rearrangement joins TRBV9 to TRBJ2-7; 7 bases line up with TRBD1. Germline CDR1 reads SGDLS; CDR2 reads YYNGEE. Germline trimming cut 3 bases from V and 2 bases from J; bases unmatched to any gene: 5. The CDR3 has 14 residues. For the CDR3, the DNA is TGTGCCAGCAGCGCCGGGACAGAGGCCTACGAGCAGTACTTC. Amino acids: CASSAGTEAYEQYF.

The chain links TRBV30 to TRBJ2-2, with D perhaps TRBD1 or TRBD2 (6 bases each). The CDR3 is 14 residues long. The V end was cut by 4 bases, the J end by 7 bases, with 16 bases between. Looked up from germline, CDR1 is GTSNPN and CDR2 is SVGIG (reference sequence). The CDR3 nucleotides are TGTGCCTGGACCACTTGGGGGGCCAGCGGGGAGCTGTTTTTT. The encoded protein is CAWTTWGASGELFF.

J is TRBJ1-3 and V is TRBV5-1; D is unclear. V gave up 5 bases and J gave up 4 bases, with 10 bases separating them. This CDR3 comprises 13 residues. Per the germline V gene, CDR1 is SGHRS and CDR2 is YFSETQ. The CDR3 sequence is CASSRPEGNTIYF. CDR3 nucleotides: TGCGCCAGCAGTCGACCGGAAGGAAACACCATATATTTT.

This chain joins TRBV7-2 and TRBJ2-7; the D gene is possibly TRBD1 (6 bases). The germline V and J ends were trimmed by 5 bases and 6 bases, with 11 bases remaining between them. This CDR3 spans 12 amino acids. The V gene's germline CDR1 is SGHTA and CDR2 FQGNSA. The CDR3 region has the DNA TGTGCCAGCAGCGTGGACAGCTTCGAGCAGTACTTC. Its translation is CASSVDSFEQYF.

The chain combines TRBV5-4 with TRBJ2-5; D assignment may be TRBD1 or TRBD2 (5 bases each). The CDR3 length is 15 residues. In germline, CDR1 is SGHNT, CDR2 YYREEE (reference sequence). V was cut by 0 bases and J by 5 bases, with 14 bases left in between. The CDR3 nucleotides are TGTGCCAGCAGCTTGGCGAAGGGGAGTCGTGAGACCCAGTACTTC. Translated: CASSLAKGSRETQYF.

The rearrangement joins TRBV28 to TRBJ2-1; 8 nucleotides line up with TRBD2. V gave up 4 bases and J gave up 0 bases; unmatched junction bases: 5. CDR3 length: 16 residues. Germline loops: CDR1 MDHEN, CDR2 SYDVKM. In nucleotides, the CDR3 is TGTGCCAGCAGTTCAATAGCGGGGAGCTCCTACAATGAGCAGTTCTTC. This encodes CASSSIAGSSYNEQFF.

The V gene is TRBV28, the J gene TRBJ2-2; 13 bases fit TRBD2. There are 17 residues in the CDR3. The germline gives CDR1 MDHEN, CDR2 SYDVKM. V lost 6 bases and J lost 3; bases outside the gene matches: 7. The CDR3, as DNA: TGTGCCAGCAGCCCGGGACTAGCGGGGCCCTACACCGGGGAGCTGTTTTTT. It encodes CASSPGLAGPYTGELFF.

This clone was picked up one time. The CDR3 protein is CASSLPGSTRTDTQYF. The CDR3 coding sequence is TGTGCCAGCAGTTTACCTGGGTCCACTCGCACAGATACGCAGTATTTT. This chain uses TRBV28 with TRBJ2-3, with D unresolved. The CDR3 has 16 residues. V was cut by 2 bases and J by 1 base, with 13 bases left in between. Germline V lookup: CDR1 MDHEN, CDR2 SYDVKM. The variable domain in full, completed from reference TRBV28 and TRBJ2-3, reads DVKVTQSSRYLVKRTGEKVFLECVQDMDHENMFWYRQDPGLGLRLIYFSYDVKMKEKGDIPEGYSVSREKKERFSLILESASTNQTSMYLCASSLPGSTRTDTQYFGPGTRLTVL.

The rearrangement uses TRBV5-4 and TRBJ2-7, with D hard to call. The length of the CDR3 is 14 residues. Trimming removed 3 bases from V and 6 bases from J, with 16 bases in between. Germline assignment: CDR1 SGHNT and CDR2 YYREEE (reference sequence). The CDR3, as DNA: TGTGCCAGCAGCTCCCGTTTTAGCTCTTCCGAGCAGTACTTC. Translation: CASSSRFSSSEQYF. Filled out from reference TRBV5-4 and TRBJ2-7, the complete variable domain reads ETGVTQSPTHLIKTRGQQVTLRCSSQSGHNTVSWYQQALGQGPQFIFQYYREEENGRGNFPPRFSGLQFPNYSSELNVNALELDDSALYLCASSSRFSSSEQYFGPGTRLTVT.

The chain carries TRBV19 and TRBJ1-5; 7 nucleotides agree with TRBD1. V dropped 7 bases and J dropped 0; count of bases not matched to a gene: 9. Germline V gene data show CDR1 as LNHDA and CDR2 as SQIVND (reference sequence). The CDR3 is made up of 16 amino acids. The CDR3 DNA reads TGTGCCAGTACTCCCGACAGGGCTTATAGCAATCAGCCCCAGCATTTT. Protein product: CASTPDRAYSNQPQHF.

V gene TRBV5-1 combines with J gene TRBJ2-2; D call uncertain. This CDR3 spans 14 amino acids. Germline V gives CDR1 SGHRS, CDR2 YFSETQ. Trimming shortened V by 5 bases and J by 0 bases, and 8 bases separated the two germline ends. CDR3 loop: CASRWLANTGELFF. As DNA, the CDR3 is TGCGCCAGCAGGTGGCTAGCGAACACCGGGGAGCTGTTTTTT.

The chain is built from TRBV25-1 and TRBJ2-5; D is possibly TRBD2 (6 bases). V lost 8 bases, J lost 4 bases, and 14 bases lay in between. Germline assignment: CDR1 MGHDK and CDR2 SYGVNS. The CDR3 contains 13 residues. DNA of the CDR3: TGTGCCAGCGGGGTGGCGGGGCGAGAGACCCAGTACTTC. Amino acid sequence: CASGVAGRETQYF.

J is TRBJ1-6 and V is TRBV9; D remains ambiguous. Looked up from germline, CDR1 is SGDLS and CDR2 is YYNGEE. Trimming took 4 bases from V and 0 from J, leaving 8 bases between them. This CDR3 comprises 15 residues. CDR3 DNA sequence: TGTGCCAGCAGCCCAGCGAGCTCCTATAATTCACCCCTCCACTTT. This translates into CASSPASSYNSPLHF.

The chain combines TRBV7-2 with TRBJ2-5; 10 bases fit TRBD1. V was clipped by 4 bases and J by 4 bases; unmatched bases: 12. Germline loops: CDR1 SGHTA, CDR2 FQGNSA. The CDR3 length is 17 residues. In DNA form, the CDR3 reads TGTGCCAGCAGCTATAAATATGACAGGGGGCTTGGAGAGACCCAGTACTTC. Its protein is CASSYKYDRGLGETQYF.

The rearrangement uses TRBV5-1 and TRBJ2-2; 7 nucleotides agree with TRBD1. The CDR3 has 14 amino acids. CDR1 is SGHRS, CDR2 YFSETQ, per germline. V was clipped by 4 bases and J by 7 bases; unmatched bases: 7. CDR3 loop: CASSMGQLSGELFF. The CDR3, as DNA: TGCGCCAGCAGCATGGGACAGTTGAGCGGGGAGCTGTTTTTT.

V usage is TRBV28 and J usage is TRBJ1-1, with TRBD1 matching over 7 bases. Unmatched junction bases numbered 10, after V lost 5 bases and J lost 1 base. The CDR3 sequence is 16 residues long. Germline lookup yields CDR1 MDHEN and CDR2 SYDVKM. CDR3 nucleotides: TGTGCCAGCAGTCTTTTGCCGGGACAGTCGAACACTGAAGCTTTCTTT. Translation gives CASSLLPGQSNTEAFF.

This chain links TRBV28 with TRBJ2-5; TRBD1 matches 7 bases. From germline, CDR1 is MDHEN and CDR2 SYDVKM. The CDR3 sequence is 13 residues long. Trimming took 6 bases from V and 4 from J; bases not matched to a gene: 5. As DNA, the CDR3 is TGTGCCAGCAGCACAGGGGCGCGAGAGACCCAGTACTTC. This encodes CASSTGARETQYF.

The rearrangement links TRBV30 to TRBJ2-5; no clear D. The end of the DNA aligns better with TRBJ2-7, so the J call may be wrong. The germline V gene has CDR1 GTSNPN and CDR2 SVGIG (reference sequence). This CDR3 is 15 amino acids long. The CDR3 sequence: CAWSRLYGSRYEQYF. CDR3 in DNA: TGTGCCTGGAGCCGCTTATATGGGTCCCGCTACGAGCAGTACTTC.

This sequence joins TRBV2 and TRBJ2-7, with a weak D call TRBD1 (5 bases). Trimming stripped 5 bases from V and 9 bases from J, with 23 bases between. The CDR3 loop spans 15 amino acids. Germline CDR1 is SNHLY and CDR2 is FYNNEI. The CDR3 DNA sequence: TGTGCCAGCAGTCCCACGATCCAGGGTTTCGGGCGGCAGTACTTC. Its protein product is CASSPTIQGFGRQYF. Full variable domain (rest looked up from reference TRBV2 and TRBJ2-7): EPEVTQTPSHQVTQMGQEVILRCVPISNHLYFYWYRQILGQKVEFLVSFYNNEISEKSEIFDDQFSVERPDGSNFTLKIRSTKLEDSAMYFCASSPTIQGFGRQYFGPGTRLTVT.

This chain joins TRBV7-8 and TRBJ2-1, with 7 bases that match TRBD1. The V gene's germline CDR1 is SGHVS and CDR2 FQNEAQ. The CDR3 is 15 residues long. The V segment lost 5 bases and the J segment 2 bases; nucleotides outside the gene matches: 6. CDR3 in amino acids: CASSVPDRAYNEQFF. The CDR3, as DNA: TGTGCCAGCAGCGTTCCAGACAGGGCCTACAATGAGCAGTTCTTC.

V gene TRBV9 combines with J gene TRBJ2-2; the match to TRBD2 covers 7 bases. The J segment lost 6 bases and the V segment lost 5 bases, leaving 10 bases of the junction unmatched. In germline, CDR1 is SGDLS, CDR2 YYNGEE. CDR3 length equals 15 residues. The CDR3 DNA reads TGTGCCAGCAGAGCGAGCGGGATAGAAGCCGGGGAGCTGTTTTTT. Its protein is CASRASGIEAGELFF.

The chain employs TRBV28 and TRBJ1-3; maybe TRBD1 (5 bases). The CDR3 totals 14 residues. Germline CDR1 is MDHEN and CDR2 is SYDVKM. Trimming cost V 11 bases and J 0 bases, with 14 bases left between them. CDR3 bases: TGTGCCGGCCAGGCAGGGAGCTCTGGAAACACCATATATTTT. Its translation: CAGQAGSSGNTIYF.

This rearrangement joins TRBV7-2 to TRBJ1-5; weak D call: TRBD1 (5 bases). Germline V CDR1 and CDR2: SGHTA, FQGNSA. The CDR3 spans 15 residues. V was clipped by 1 base and J by 2 bases, with 9 bases between them. CDR3 protein: CASSLDGDRNQPQHF. DNA for the CDR3: TGTGCCAGCAGCTTAGATGGGGACCGCAATCAGCCCCAGCATTTT.

V usage is TRBV6-5 and J usage is TRBJ1-1; a possible D gene is TRBD1 (5 bases). V lost 2 bases to trimming and J lost 4 bases, with 11 bases between them. This CDR3 comprises 14 residues. In germline, CDR1 is MNHEY, CDR2 SVGAGI. CDR3 DNA: TGTGCCAGCAGTTACGAGGGGCTGGGCACTGAAGCTTTCTTT. Amino acids: CASSYEGLGTEAFF.

This chain links TRBV28 with TRBJ2-7; TRBD2 aligns across 11 bases. The V gene's germline CDR1 is MDHEN and CDR2 SYDVKM. The CDR3 sequence is 21 residues long. The trim removed 4 bases at V and 0 bases at J, leaving 20 bases unmatched. The CDR3 region has the DNA TGTGCCAGCAGTTCCGACAGGGGGGGGACTAGCGGAATGGCGAGCTCCTACGAGCAGTACTTC. Its protein is CASSSDRGGTSGMASSYEQYF. Filled out from reference TRBV28 and TRBJ2-7, the complete variable domain reads DVKVTQSSRYLVKRTGEKVFLECVQDMDHENMFWYRQDPGLGLRLIYFSYDVKMKEKGDIPEGYSVSREKKERFSLILESASTNQTSMYLCASSSDRGGTSGMASSYEQYFGPGTRLTVT.

This chain joins TRBV14 and TRBJ2-6, with 10 bases lining up with TRBD1. CDR3 length: 18 amino acids. The germline CDR1 and CDR2 sequences are SGHDN and FVKESK. V shed 5 bases, J shed 4 bases, and the junction held 11 bases outside the gene matches. CDR3 sequence reads: CASSRRPGQGLGANVLTF. DNA of the CDR3: TGTGCCAGCAGCAGAAGGCCGGGACAGGGGCTCGGGGCCAACGTCCTGACTTTC.